Described below is a single TCR beta chain sequence and its context. What it binds is not known. The sample is drawn from a study of post-analysis software for immune sequencing data. Study context: Included courses were relapsing-remitting and secondary progressive multiple sclerosis; progressive-relapsing multiple sclerosis was also included. Broader study findings: Four to six TRBV segments appeared more often in patients than in controls, and TRBV5-6, TRBV5-1 and TRBV20-1 were among these. When compared against controls, multiple sclerosis patients showed significantly lower normalized Chao1 diversity. F measure grouped same-batch samples tightly together.

Unique molecular identifiers were carried by the TCR beta cDNA libraries. TCRdb analysed the PCR reads with MiXCR anew, one entry per CDR3 protein. The repertoire holds some 240,000 distinct CDR3 sequences, with 35% to 40% as singletons. The germline V gene encodes CDR1 MNHNS and CDR2 SASEGT. CDR3 length: 13 amino acids. Trimming took off 3 bases at V and 2 bases at J, with 7 bases between the two ends. The chain joins TRBV6-1 to TRBJ1-2; D unclear. This receptor was identified in a girl aged 5-17 years with multiple sclerosis. Sequencing was done on a sample of blood. The CDR3, as DNA: TGTGCCAGCAGTGAGGCACTGAACTATGGCTACACCTTC. Its protein product is CASSEALNYGYTF.